This T cell receptor (beta chain) was captured in a study of Ad26.COV2.S vaccination and SARS-CoV-2 variants. Study information: Donor was assigned to the Ad26.COV2.S arm of trial COV1001. Intramuscular Ad26.COV2.S at 5x10^10 or 1x10^11 viral particles. Findings of the study overall: Relative to placebo recipients, vaccine recipients exhibited elevated spike-specific TCR breadth. Possibly, TCR breadth and depth analyses underestimated total T cell responses.

The CDR3 is 17 residues long. Trimming removed 1 base from V and 2 bases from J; junction bases left unmatched: 5. CDR1 is SGHTA and CDR2 is FQGNSA in the germline V gene. Sequencing was performed with immunoSEQ multiplex PCR; in TCRdb, only in-frame clones are kept and a portion is missing. The data contain approximately 480,000 clones, about 83% of them singletons. Treatment denoted: roughly 20 received Ad26.COV2.S at low or high dose, single or two shots; roughly five received placebo; per-sample allocation not given. Day 63 after the first vaccine or placebo injection was the time point for sampling. This clone was detected once. Its antigen is currently unknown.

This specimen consisted of peripheral blood, obtained in a trial of Ad26.COV2.S vaccine versus placebo. V and J are TRBV7-2 and TRBJ2-3, with TRBD2 matching 11 bases. The receptor's source is a person between 18 and 65 years old who received the Ad26.COV2.S COVID-19 vaccine or a placebo. CDR3 nucleotides: TGTGCCAGCAGCTTAGTGGGGACTAGCGGAGACACAGATACGCAGTATTTT. Translation: CASSLVGTSGDTDTQYF.